The 32 T cell receptor beta chains in this list originate from one sample, sequenced in a study of shared T cell receptors in the human thymus. Produced via immunoSEQ multiplex PCR; TCRdb's table is partial and in-frame only. Of hundreds of thousands of clones listed, around 89% are singletons. This sample was shared with a second study, whose subject was human thymus T cells.

Input material: thymocytes. The receptors come from a boy in the first two years of life with a congenital heart defect.

The chain uses TRBV27 and TRBJ2-3; 10 bases fit TRBD2. The CDR3 is 14 residues long. Germline V CDR1 and CDR2: MNHEY, SMNVEV (reference sequence). J lost 5 bases, V lost 7 bases, and 6 bases had no gene match. CDR3 amino acids: CASTPSGRRDTQYF. CDR3 in DNA: TGTGCCAGCACCCCTAGCGGGAGAAGAGATACGCAGTATTTT.

The rearrangement links TRBV5-1 to TRBJ1-2, with TRBD1 identical over 7 bases. There are 11 residues in the CDR3. The V segment lost 6 bases and the J segment 9 bases; nucleotides outside the gene matches: 5. The germline V gene encodes CDR1 SGHRS and CDR2 YFSETQ. The CDR3 sequence is CASKGGVSYTF. The CDR3 DNA sequence: TGCGCCAGCAAAGGGGGCGTAAGCTACACCTTC.

The chain employs TRBV9 and TRBJ2-1, with D maybe TRBD2 (6 bases). Germline CDR1 SGDLS, CDR2 YYNGEE. CDR3 size: 13 residues. V shed 7 bases and J shed 7 bases, with 15 bases lying between them. The DNA of the CDR3 is TGTGCCAGCGCCAAGGGAGGTGGTAATGAGCAGTTCTTC. This translates into CASAKGGGNEQFF. The whole variable domain, filled in from reference TRBV9 and TRBJ2-1, reads DSGVTQTPKHLITATGQRVTLRCSPRSGDLSVYWYQQSLDQGLQFLIQYYNGEERAKGNILERFSAQQFPDLHSELNLSSLELGDSALYFCASAKGGGNEQFFGPGTRLTVL.

This clone showed up just a few times. This chain joins TRBV5-4 and TRBJ1-6; 10 bases agree with TRBD1. The J segment lost 7 bases and the V segment lost 4 bases, leaving 8 bases of the junction unmatched. The V gene's germline CDR1 is SGHNT and CDR2 YYREEE (reference sequence). CDR3 length: 16 amino acids. The CDR3 DNA sequence: TGTGCCAGCAGCCGTGACAGGGGGCGTGGGAATTCACCCCTCCACTTT. Protein: CASSRDRGRGNSPLHF.

J is TRBJ2-5 and V is TRBV4-2; 12 nucleotides match TRBD2. The CDR3 consists of 21 residues. V shed 0 bases and J 2 bases; nucleotides not matched to a gene: 16. CDR1 LGHNA and CDR2 YNFKEQ come from the germline V gene. The DNA for the CDR3 is TGTGCCAGCAGCCAAGATGGGGGGCCCACTAGCGGGAGGAGTGAACAAGAGACCCAGTACTTC. It specifies CASSQDGGPTSGRSEQETQYF.

The chain couples TRBV7-9 to TRBJ2-7, with 7 bases lining up with TRBD2. This CDR3 region has 15 residues. The J segment lost 2 bases and the V segment lost 5 bases, leaving 9 bases of the junction unmatched. Germline loops: CDR1 SEHNR, CDR2 FQNEAQ (reference sequence). CDR3 DNA: TGTGCCAGCAGCCCCTGGGCTAGCGGACCCTACGAGCAGTACTTC. It is translated as CASSPWASGPYEQYF.

The rearrangement uses TRBV9 and TRBJ2-1; 10 nucleotides align to TRBD2. The CDR3 extends over 16 amino acids. Trimming took 0 bases from V and 1 from J; bases not matched to a gene: 1. The germline V gene encodes CDR1 SGDLS and CDR2 YYNGEE. The CDR3 coding sequence is TGTGCCAGCAGCGTAGAGGGACTAGCGTCCTACAATGAGCAGTTCTTC. Residues: CASSVEGLASYNEQFF.

The V gene is TRBV4-3, the J gene TRBJ2-1; the D gene is possibly TRBD2 (5 bases). Germline assignment: CDR1 LGHNA and CDR2 YSLEER. The CDR3 extends over 19 amino acids. V lost 0 bases to trimming and J lost 3 bases, with 21 bases between them. The CDR3 nucleotides are TGCGCCAGCAGCCAAGAAGCGGAGAAACCCCCAAAGGGCTACAATGAGCAGTTCTTC. Protein product: CASSQEAEKPPKGYNEQFF.

The rearrangement links TRBV30 to TRBJ2-7, with 7 positions matching TRBD1. CDR3 size: 15 residues. Germline CDR1 and CDR2: GTSNPN and SVGIG (reference sequence). V gave up 2 bases and J gave up 3 bases; unmatched junction bases: 10. The CDR3: CAWSPNPGQSYEQYF. The CDR3 bases are TGTGCCTGGAGTCCGAACCCGGGACAGAGCTACGAGCAGTACTTC. Full variable domain (remainder filled in from reference TRBV30 and TRBJ2-7): SQTIHQWPATLVQPVGSPLSLECTVEGTSNPNLYWYRQAAGRGLQLLFYSVGIGQISSEVPQNLSASRPQDRQFILSSKKLLLSDSGFYLCAWSPNPGQSYEQYFGPGTRLTVT.

The chain employs TRBV27 and TRBJ2-1; 12 bases map to TRBD1. With V trimmed by 1 base and J by 2 bases, 6 bases remained unmatched. CDR1 is MNHEY, CDR2 SMNVEV, per germline (reference sequence). The CDR3 has 18 residues. The CDR3 DNA reads as TGTGCCAGCAGTTTATGGGGACAGGGGGCGAGGACCTACAATGAGCAGTTCTTC. Its protein is CASSLWGQGARTYNEQFF.

This chain connects TRBV28 to TRBJ2-7, with 7 bases lining up with TRBD1. The CDR3 has 14 residues. Germline values: CDR1 MDHEN, CDR2 SYDVKM. Trimming cost V 7 bases and J 1 base; bases outside gene matches: 7. The DNA of the CDR3 is TGTGCCAGCACCCCGACAGGGAAGTCCTACGAGCAGTACTTC. This gives the protein CASTPTGKSYEQYF.

This clone has more than one count but fewer than ten. V gene TRBV28 combines with J gene TRBJ1-2, with 12 bases fitting TRBD1. Losses at the gene ends were 6 bases for V and 9 bases for J; bases not matched to a gene: 5. The CDR3 spans 13 residues. Germline CDR1 reads MDHEN; CDR2 reads SYDVKM. The chain's CDR3 is CASSWDRGRSYTF. In DNA form, the CDR3 reads TGTGCCAGCAGCTGGGACAGGGGGCGAAGCTACACCTTC.

The J gene is TRBJ2-3, the V gene TRBV7-2; perhaps TRBD2 as D (7 bases). Trimming pared 0 bases from V and 1 base from J, leaving 14 bases between. The CDR3 totals 17 residues. Germline V gene data show CDR1 as SGHTA and CDR2 as FQGNSA. CDR3 in amino acids: CASSLASGEGGTDTQYF. CDR3 in DNA: TGTGCCAGCAGCTTAGCGTCAGGGGAGGGGGGCACAGATACGCAGTATTTT.

V is TRBV4-3 and J is TRBJ2-3; 8 bases match TRBD2. After removal of 3 bases from V and 0 bases from J, the junction contained 14 bases not matched to a gene. The CDR3 consists of 19 residues. Germline CDR1 and CDR2: LGHNA and YSLEER. CDR3 DNA: TGCGCCAGCAGCCAGGCCCCGGGGGGGTCGCGATTTAGCACAGATACGCAGTATTTT. Translated: CASSQAPGGSRFSTDTQYF.

The gene calls are TRBV4-3 and TRBJ2-1; 7 bases match TRBD2. Germline-derived CDR1 and CDR2 are LGHNA and YSLEER. The CDR3 loop spans 14 amino acids. V dropped 3 bases and J dropped 6; count of bases not matched to a gene: 5. CDR3 sequence: CASSQEPGGNEQFF. CDR3 coding DNA: TGCGCCAGCAGCCAGGAGCCGGGAGGCAATGAGCAGTTCTTC.

In DNA, the CDR3 is TGTGCCAGCAGCTTGGGGGTGACAGGGTGTGGGGAGCAGTACTTC. It specifies CASSLGVTGCGEQYF. The rearrangement uses TRBV5-4 and TRBJ2-7, with 7 bases lining up with TRBD1. The CDR3 has 15 amino acids. Germline loops: CDR1 SGHNT, CDR2 YYREEE (reference sequence). Unmatched junction bases numbered 10, after V lost 0 bases and J lost 7 bases.

The V and J genes are TRBV5-1 and TRBJ2-3, with 12 positions matching TRBD2. This CDR3 has 15 amino acids. J gave up 6 bases and V 3 bases, and 5 bases lay outside the gene matches. The V gene's germline CDR1 is SGHRS and CDR2 YFSETQ. CDR3 coding DNA: TGCGCCAGCAGCTCTAGCGGGAGGGCCGCGGATACGCAGTATTTT. Encoded protein: CASSSSGRAADTQYF.

The chain is built from TRBV20-1 and TRBJ1-2; D is perhaps TRBD1 (5 bases). This CDR3 comprises 11 residues. Germline assignment: CDR1 DFQATT and CDR2 SNEGSKA (reference sequence). Deletions cut 4 bases from V and 7 bases from J, with 10 bases between. This chain's CDR3 is CSATGEGGYTF. CDR3 sequence (DNA): TGCAGTGCTACGGGGGAGGGTGGCTACACCTTC.

This chain connects TRBV7-9 to TRBJ2-7; TRBD1 might be the D (6 bases). Germline-derived CDR1 and CDR2 are SEHNR and FQNEAQ (reference sequence). The V and J ends lost 5 bases and 2 bases respectively, with 16 bases between them. The CDR3 is 15 amino acids. The CDR3 sequence is CASSGRTDSPYEQYF. The CDR3 DNA is TGTGCCAGCAGCGGACGGACAGACAGTCCCTACGAGCAGTACTTC.

CDR3 residues: CASRPGGTGHEKLFF. Here the CDR3 DNA reads TGCGCCAGCAGACCCGGGGGGACAGGCCATGAAAAACTGTTTTTT. V usage is TRBV10-1 and J usage is TRBJ1-4, with TRBD1 matching 8 bases. The germline gives CDR1 WNHNN, CDR2 SYGVQD (reference sequence). This CDR3 has 15 residues. J was trimmed by 6 bases and V by 6 bases; bases with no gene match: 9.

The chain is built from TRBV6-4 and TRBJ2-1, with D unclear. CDR1 is MRHNA, CDR2 SNTAGT, per germline. The ends were cut back, 4 bases at V and 0 bases at J, with 7 bases in the middle. The CDR3 is made up of 14 amino acids. As DNA, the CDR3 is TGTGCCAGCAGTGGAGGTACCTCCTACAATGAGCAGTTCTTC. This codes for CASSGGTSYNEQFF.

The chain joins TRBV6-6 to TRBJ1-5; TRBD1 aligns across 7 bases. Germline-derived CDR1 and CDR2 are MNHNY and SVGAGI (reference sequence). CDR3 length: 15 amino acids. J gave up 1 base and V 6 bases, and 6 bases lay outside the gene matches. This chain's CDR3 is CASSHRGESNQPQHF. The CDR3 DNA reads as TGTGCCAGCAGCCACAGGGGTGAAAGCAATCAGCCCCAGCATTTT.

J is TRBJ1-1 and V is TRBV5-6; 8 nucleotides agree with TRBD1. Germline CDR1 and CDR2: SGHDT and YYEEEE. The CDR3 length is 16 residues. Unmatched junction bases numbered 9, after V lost 1 base and J lost 4 bases. The DNA for the CDR3 is TGTGCCAGCAGCTTGCGCAGGGGGCGGGTGGGCACTGAAGCTTTCTTT. This translates into CASSLRRGRVGTEAFF.

This rearrangement joins TRBV6-6 to TRBJ2-7; the D is unclear. This CDR3 comprises 14 residues. The germline gives CDR1 MNHNY, CDR2 SVGAGI (reference sequence). The V gene lost 6 bases and the J gene lost 3 bases, with 15 bases spanning the gap. CDR3 nucleotide sequence: TGTGCCAGCAGCCCGCCGCATACGGGCTACGAGCAGTACTTC. Translating it yields CASSPPHTGYEQYF.

The chain is built from TRBV12-5 and TRBJ2-7, with 9 bases fitting TRBD1. Germline V gene data show CDR1 as LGHNT and CDR2 as FRNRAP. CDR3 length: 13 amino acids. In DNA form, the CDR3 reads TGTGCCACGATCGGGACAGGGTCCTACGAGCAGTACTTC. This gives the protein CATIGTGSYEQYF.

The chain employs TRBV4-1 and TRBJ2-7; 7 bases fit TRBD1. The CDR3 has 15 residues. V dropped 0 bases and J dropped 4; count of bases not matched to a gene: 6. Germline V gene lookup returns CDR1 MGHRA and CDR2 YSYEKL. The CDR3 DNA is TGCGCCAGCAGCCAAGATAATGACAGGGAATACGAGCAGTACTTC. Residues: CASSQDNDREYEQYF.

The genes are TRBV5-4 and TRBJ2-1, with 7 bases identical to TRBD2. Trimming cost V 5 bases and J 5 bases; bases outside gene matches: 16. The length of the CDR3 is 17 residues. Germline V gene sequence: CDR1 SGHNT, CDR2 YYREEE (reference sequence). The CDR3 sequence: CASRPTRPGGPHNEQFF. CDR3 nucleotide sequence: TGTGCCAGCAGGCCCACAAGACCGGGAGGACCCCACAATGAGCAGTTCTTC.

V and J are TRBV2 and TRBJ2-7; 7 nucleotides match TRBD1. J gave up 1 base and V 3 bases, and 12 bases lay outside the gene matches. Germline loops: CDR1 SNHLY, CDR2 FYNNEI. The CDR3 runs 17 residues. The CDR3 region has the DNA TGTGCCAGCAGTGAGTACCTCGACAGGGCAAAGTCCTACGAGCAGTACTTC. It translates to CASSEYLDRAKSYEQYF. Supplemented by reference TRBV2 and TRBJ2-7, the full variable domain reads EPEVTQTPSHQVTQMGQEVILRCVPISNHLYFYWYRQILGQKVEFLVSFYNNEISEKSEIFDDQFSVERPDGSNFTLKIRSTKLEDSAMYFCASSEYLDRAKSYEQYFGPGTRLTVT.

The chain couples TRBV4-1 to TRBJ2-3; tentative D call: TRBD2 (5 bases). CDR3 length equals 16 residues. Germline CDR1 is MGHRA and CDR2 is YSYEKL. V was shortened by 4 bases and J by 1 base, with 15 bases between the two germline ends. For the CDR3, the DNA is TGCGCCAGCAGCCCCCCGGGATCTTTTGGCACAGATACGCAGTATTTT. Its protein product is CASSPPGSFGTDTQYF.

V and J are TRBV18 and TRBJ2-7; TRBD1 is a possible D gene (5 bases). The CDR3 spans 17 residues. V shed 0 bases and J shed 0 bases, with 15 bases lying between them. Germline V gene sequence: CDR1 KGHSH, CDR2 LQKENI. CDR3 sequence: CASSPPDPGQSSYEQYF. The CDR3 nucleotides are TGTGCCAGCTCACCACCTGACCCCGGACAAAGCTCCTACGAGCAGTACTTC.

This clone showed up just a few times. The chain carries TRBV2 and TRBJ2-2; 10 bases map to TRBD2. This CDR3 spans 18 amino acids. J gave up 2 bases and V 2 bases, and 8 bases lay outside the gene matches. Germline V gene data show CDR1 as SNHLY and CDR2 as FYNNEI. CDR3 DNA: TGTGCCAGCAGTGAAAATGGTGGACTAGCGGATAACACCGGGGAGCTGTTTTTT. Amino acids: CASSENGGLADNTGELFF.

The chain joins TRBV28 to TRBJ2-3; TRBD2 aligns across 13 bases. Losses at the gene ends were 8 bases for V and 1 base for J; bases not matched to a gene: 12. The CDR3 loop spans 18 amino acids. CDR1 is MDHEN and CDR2 is SYDVKM in the germline V gene. CDR3 sequence: CASGFGTSGTAGTDTQYF. The DNA for the CDR3 is TGTGCCAGCGGATTCGGGACTAGCGGGACCGCGGGCACAGATACGCAGTATTTT.